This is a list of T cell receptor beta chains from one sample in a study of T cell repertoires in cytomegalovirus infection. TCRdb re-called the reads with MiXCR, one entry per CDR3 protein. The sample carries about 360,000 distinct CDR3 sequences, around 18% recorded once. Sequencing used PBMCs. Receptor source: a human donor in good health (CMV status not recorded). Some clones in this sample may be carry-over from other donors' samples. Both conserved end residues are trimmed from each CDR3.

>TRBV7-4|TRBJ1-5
ASSSKNQPQH
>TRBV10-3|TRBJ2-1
AISDQGTSGSHEQF
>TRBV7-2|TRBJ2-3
ASSLVMGHPDTDTQY
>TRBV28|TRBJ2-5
ASSLWRTGVGKRPQY
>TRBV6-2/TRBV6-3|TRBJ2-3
ASSWGLHFTDTQY
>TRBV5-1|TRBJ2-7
ANPPGALYEQY
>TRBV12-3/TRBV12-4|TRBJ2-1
ASRPGLAHEQF
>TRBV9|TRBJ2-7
ASSKGQGSYEQY
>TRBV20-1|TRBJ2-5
SAKGVGETQY
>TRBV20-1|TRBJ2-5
SARDQQGSGTQY
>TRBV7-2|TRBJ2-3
ASSLQLDTQY
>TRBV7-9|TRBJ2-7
ASSLAGFTEQY
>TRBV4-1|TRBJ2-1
ASSRPVSSYNEQF
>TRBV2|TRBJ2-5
ASQGRTQY
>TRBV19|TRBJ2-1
ASSIQRGTGEQF
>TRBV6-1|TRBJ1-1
ASSRSVNTEAF
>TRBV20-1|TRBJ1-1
SAGGGRGWDTEAF
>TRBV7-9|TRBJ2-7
ASSLETGRYSYEQY
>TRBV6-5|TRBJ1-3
ASSRHRGGNTIY
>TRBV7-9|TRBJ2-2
ASSSPSGVTGELF